The rows below give T cell receptor beta chains drawn from one sample of a study of T cell repertoires in cytomegalovirus infection. From the reads, TCRdb called clonotypes with MiXCR, one entry per CDR3 protein. The table has about 250,000 distinct CDR3 sequences, over 15% seen once. The sample comprised CD8+ T cells from PBMCs. These TCRs come from a human donor in good health (CMV status not recorded). Some clones in this sample may be carry-over from other donors' samples. Each CDR3 is given with its conserved first and last residue. The order of the fields is clone size, J gene, V gene, D gene, CDR3 DNA, CDR3 protein. D genes are given only for firm matches. The size field is filled for only some rows; it gives once, few, many or a size class.

clone_size: .; j_call: TRBJ1-4; v_call: TRBV28; d_call: .; cdr3_nt: TGTGCCAGCAGTTTAAGGGCAGGCAGCGTGGATGAAAAACTGTTTTTT; cdr3_aa: CASSLRAGSVDEKLFF
clone_size: .; j_call: TRBJ2-2; v_call: TRBV27; d_call: .; cdr3_nt: TGTGCCAGCAGTTTAACACCAGGATCGGGCACCGGGGAGCTGTTTTTT; cdr3_aa: CASSLTPGSGTGELFF
clone_size: .; j_call: TRBJ2-1; v_call: TRBV6-2/TRBV6-3; d_call: .; cdr3_nt: TGTGCCAGCAGCCGCGGCTGGTATGAGCAGTTCTTC; cdr3_aa: CASSRGWYEQFF
clone_size: .; j_call: TRBJ2-7; v_call: TRBV6-2/TRBV6-3; d_call: .; cdr3_nt: TGTGCCAGCAGTTATTCCGGGATCTACTACGAGCAGTACTTC; cdr3_aa: CASSYSGIYYEQYF
clone_size: .; j_call: TRBJ1-1; v_call: TRBV12-3/TRBV12-4; d_call: .; cdr3_nt: TGTGCCAGCACCGGGGGGTCCCGGGACACTGAAGCTTTCTTT; cdr3_aa: CASTGGSRDTEAFF
clone_size: .; j_call: TRBJ2-1; v_call: TRBV7-8; d_call: .; cdr3_nt: TGTGCCAGCAGCTTAGGGGGGGAGCCTAATCACAATGAGCAGTTCTTC; cdr3_aa: CASSLGGEPNHNEQFF
clone_size: many; j_call: TRBJ2-3; v_call: TRBV10-3; d_call: TRBD1; cdr3_nt: TGTGCCATCAGGGGGATTGGACAGGGTTGGACAGATACGCAGTATTTT; cdr3_aa: CAIRGIGQGWTDTQYF
clone_size: many; j_call: TRBJ2-3; v_call: TRBV5-4; d_call: .; cdr3_nt: TGTGCCAGCAGCAATGGGATGAAGGCGCAGTATTTT; cdr3_aa: CASSNGMKAQYF
clone_size: many; j_call: TRBJ1-6; v_call: TRBV27; d_call: TRBD1; cdr3_nt: TGTGCCAGCAGTTTTCCAGGGGGATCACCCCTCCACTTT; cdr3_aa: CASSFPGGSPLHF
clone_size: many; j_call: TRBJ2-1; v_call: TRBV28; d_call: .; cdr3_nt: TGTGCCAGCAGTTCCGTGGGGTTGGACAATGAGCAGTTCTTC; cdr3_aa: CASSSVGLDNEQFF
clone_size: .; j_call: TRBJ2-7; v_call: TRBV7-8; d_call: .; cdr3_nt: TGTGCCAGCAGCTCCCGCCTCGACCCATCCTACGAGCAGTACTTC; cdr3_aa: CASSSRLDPSYEQYF
clone_size: many; j_call: TRBJ2-6; v_call: TRBV2; d_call: .; cdr3_nt: TGTGCCAGCAGTGAACCCCCTGGGCAGGCCCACTCTGGGGCCAACGTCCTGACTTTC; cdr3_aa: CASSEPPGQAHSGANVLTF
clone_size: .; j_call: TRBJ1-2; v_call: TRBV3-1; d_call: TRBD1; cdr3_nt: TGTGCCAGCAGCCAAGAGAGAAGGGACAGGGCCAACTATGGCTACACCTTC; cdr3_aa: CASSQERRDRANYGYTF
clone_size: many; j_call: TRBJ2-5; v_call: TRBV12-3/TRBV12-4; d_call: .; cdr3_nt: TGTGCCAGCAGGGGAGAGACCCAGTACTTC; cdr3_aa: CASRGETQYF
clone_size: .; j_call: TRBJ1-1; v_call: TRBV6-5; d_call: TRBD1; cdr3_nt: TGTGCCAGCAGTTTCAGGGGGCGAATGGACACTGAAGCTTTCTTT; cdr3_aa: CASSFRGRMDTEAFF
clone_size: .; j_call: TRBJ2-3; v_call: TRBV5-1; d_call: .; cdr3_nt: TGCGCCAGCAGCCCCAGCGGGCCTAGCACAGATACGCAGTATTTT; cdr3_aa: CASSPSGPSTDTQYF
clone_size: many; j_call: TRBJ2-4; v_call: TRBV7-2; d_call: TRBD1; cdr3_nt: TGTGCCAGCAGCTTAGGGACAGGGATCTACGTGGGAAACATTCAGTACTTC; cdr3_aa: CASSLGTGIYVGNIQYF
clone_size: .; j_call: TRBJ1-1; v_call: TRBV14; d_call: .; cdr3_nt: TGTGCCAGCAGCCAGACCTCAGGGTGGGGCACTGAAGCTTTCTTT; cdr3_aa: CASSQTSGWGTEAFF
clone_size: .; j_call: TRBJ1-1; v_call: TRBV19; d_call: .; cdr3_nt: TGTGCCAGTAGTGCACAAGGGGCTATGAACACTGAAGCTTACTTT; cdr3_aa: CASSAQGAMNTEAYF
clone_size: .; j_call: TRBJ1-5; v_call: TRBV28; d_call: .; cdr3_nt: TGTGCCAGCCACCCCTCGGGGGTTGGGAATCAGCCCCAGCATTTT; cdr3_aa: CASHPSGVGNQPQHF
clone_size: .; j_call: TRBJ2-7; v_call: TRBV28; d_call: .; cdr3_nt: TGTGCCAGCAGAGAGACAGGTTCGTGGGAGCAGTACTTC; cdr3_aa: CASRETGSWEQYF
clone_size: many; j_call: TRBJ2-5; v_call: TRBV7-6; d_call: .; cdr3_nt: TGTGCCAGCAGCTTAGATCCTCGTCATGAGACCCAGTACTTC; cdr3_aa: CASSLDPRHETQYF
clone_size: many; j_call: TRBJ2-5; v_call: TRBV7-9; d_call: .; cdr3_nt: TGTGCCAGCAGCTTAACCCCCCGGACAACCCAAGAGACCCAGTACTTC; cdr3_aa: CASSLTPRTTQETQYF
clone_size: few; j_call: TRBJ2-2; v_call: TRBV28; d_call: .; cdr3_nt: TGTGCCAGCAGTTTCGGGCTAATAGGGGCCGGGGAGCTGTTTTTT; cdr3_aa: CASSFGLIGAGELFF
clone_size: many; j_call: TRBJ2-7; v_call: TRBV7-8; d_call: TRBD1; cdr3_nt: TGTGCCAGCAGCTTCATAGGGACAGGGGTGTACGAGCAGTACTTC; cdr3_aa: CASSFIGTGVYEQYF
clone_size: few; j_call: TRBJ1-1; v_call: TRBV20-1; d_call: TRBD1; cdr3_nt: TGCAGTGCTTCTCAGGGGGCGCTTAGGCCGCTGAACACTGAAGCTTTCTTT; cdr3_aa: CSASQGALRPLNTEAFF
clone_size: .; j_call: TRBJ1-5; v_call: TRBV29-1; d_call: .; cdr3_nt: TGCAGCGTTGATTTTGGGGACGGATTGCATTTT; cdr3_aa: CSVDFGDGLHF
clone_size: many; j_call: TRBJ2-1; v_call: TRBV6-2/TRBV6-3; d_call: .; cdr3_nt: TGTGCCAGCAGTTACGAGGTGCCCTCCTACAATGAGCAGTTCTTC; cdr3_aa: CASSYEVPSYNEQFF
clone_size: few; j_call: TRBJ2-5; v_call: TRBV11-2; d_call: TRBD2; cdr3_nt: TGTGCCAGCAGCTTAGCCTACCCTGAAGGGGCTAGCGGGGGACAAGAGACCCAGTACTTC; cdr3_aa: CASSLAYPEGASGGQETQYF
clone_size: few; j_call: TRBJ2-5; v_call: TRBV7-9; d_call: TRBD1; cdr3_nt: TGTGCCAGCAGCCCCAACGGGTGGACAGGGGTTTTCACCCAAGAGACCCAGTACTTC; cdr3_aa: CASSPNGWTGVFTQETQYF
clone_size: many; j_call: TRBJ2-5; v_call: TRBV7-2; d_call: TRBD1; cdr3_nt: TGTGCCAGCAGCCCGACGACAGGGAGCGCCCAAGAGACCCAGTACTTC; cdr3_aa: CASSPTTGSAQETQYF
clone_size: many; j_call: TRBJ1-1; v_call: TRBV7-6; d_call: .; cdr3_nt: TGTGCCAGCAGCTTAGCGATATCCAACACTGAAGCTTTCTTT; cdr3_aa: CASSLAISNTEAFF
clone_size: many; j_call: TRBJ1-1; v_call: TRBV6-6; d_call: .; cdr3_nt: TGTGCCAGCAGTTACAGTGGGCTAACTGAAGCTTTCTTT; cdr3_aa: CASSYSGLTEAFF
clone_size: .; j_call: TRBJ2-7; v_call: TRBV28; d_call: TRBD1; cdr3_nt: TGTGCCAGTAGAGCGCGACAGGGGGGCTACGAGCAGTACTTC; cdr3_aa: CASRARQGGYEQYF
clone_size: .; j_call: TRBJ2-5; v_call: TRBV6-8; d_call: TRBD2; cdr3_nt: TGTGCCAGCAGGGTAGCGGGGGGGCAATCGGAGACCCAGTACTTC; cdr3_aa: CASRVAGGQSETQYF
clone_size: few; j_call: TRBJ2-1; v_call: TRBV4-2; d_call: TRBD1; cdr3_nt: TGTGCCAGCAGCCAATCGACAGGGCTCGATGAGCAGTTCTTC; cdr3_aa: CASSQSTGLDEQFF
clone_size: few; j_call: TRBJ2-6; v_call: TRBV5-1; d_call: TRBD1; cdr3_nt: TGCGCCAGCAGCTTACAGGGGACTGGGGCCAACGTCCTGACTTTC; cdr3_aa: CASSLQGTGANVLTF
clone_size: .; j_call: TRBJ2-6; v_call: TRBV7-9; d_call: .; cdr3_nt: TGTGCCAGCAGCTCAGAAGCTCCCGGGACTGGGTATGCTGGGGCCAACGTCCTGACTTTC; cdr3_aa: CASSSEAPGTGYAGANVLTF
clone_size: .; j_call: TRBJ1-4; v_call: TRBV12-3/TRBV12-4; d_call: .; cdr3_nt: TGTGCCAGCAGTTTAGGGTACAGGGCGGGTGAAAAACTGTTTTTT; cdr3_aa: CASSLGYRAGEKLFF
clone_size: once; j_call: TRBJ2-1; v_call: TRBV27; d_call: TRBD2; cdr3_nt: TGTGCCAGCACCTCGGGGACTAGCGGCTACAATGAGCAGTTCTTC; cdr3_aa: CASTSGTSGYNEQFF
clone_size: .; j_call: TRBJ2-7; v_call: TRBV20-1; d_call: TRBD2; cdr3_nt: TGCAGTGCTAGAGAACCGGGACTAGCTTACGAGCAGTACTTC; cdr3_aa: CSAREPGLAYEQYF
clone_size: .; j_call: TRBJ1-1; v_call: TRBV5-5; d_call: TRBD1; cdr3_nt: TGTGCCAGCAGCTCTAACATCCCAGGTGACAGGGATAACACTGAAGCTTTCTTT; cdr3_aa: CASSSNIPGDRDNTEAFF
clone_size: .; j_call: TRBJ1-2; v_call: TRBV29-1; d_call: .; cdr3_nt: TGCAGCGTTGAACCTACCGGTGCAGGGGATAACTATGGCTACACCTTC; cdr3_aa: CSVEPTGAGDNYGYTF
clone_size: once; j_call: TRBJ1-2; v_call: TRBV5-1; d_call: TRBD1; cdr3_nt: TGCGCCAGCAGCCTCGGAACAGGGGGGAACCTCGTGAACTATGGCTACACCTTC; cdr3_aa: CASSLGTGGNLVNYGYTF
clone_size: .; j_call: TRBJ2-7; v_call: TRBV9; d_call: .; cdr3_nt: TGTGCCAGCAGCGATGGGGACCCCAACGAGCAGTACTTC; cdr3_aa: CASSDGDPNEQYF